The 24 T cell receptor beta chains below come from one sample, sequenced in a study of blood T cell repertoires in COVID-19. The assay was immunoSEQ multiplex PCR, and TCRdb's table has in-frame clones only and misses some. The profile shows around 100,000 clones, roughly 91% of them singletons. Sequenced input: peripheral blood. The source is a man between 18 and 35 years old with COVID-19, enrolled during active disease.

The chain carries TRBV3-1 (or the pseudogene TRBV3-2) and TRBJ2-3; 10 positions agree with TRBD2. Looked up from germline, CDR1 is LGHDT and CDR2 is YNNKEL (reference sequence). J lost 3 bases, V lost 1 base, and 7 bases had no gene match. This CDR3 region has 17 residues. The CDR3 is CASSQGFGTSVTDTQYF. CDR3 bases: TGTGCCAGCAGCCAAGGGTTTGGGACTAGCGTAACAGATACGCAGTATTTT.

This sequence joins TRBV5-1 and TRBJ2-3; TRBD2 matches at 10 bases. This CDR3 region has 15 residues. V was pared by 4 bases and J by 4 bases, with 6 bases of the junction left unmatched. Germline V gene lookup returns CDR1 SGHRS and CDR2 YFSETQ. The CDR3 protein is CASSDSGRPSDTQYF. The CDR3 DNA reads TGCGCCAGCAGCGATAGCGGGAGGCCGTCAGATACGCAGTATTTT.

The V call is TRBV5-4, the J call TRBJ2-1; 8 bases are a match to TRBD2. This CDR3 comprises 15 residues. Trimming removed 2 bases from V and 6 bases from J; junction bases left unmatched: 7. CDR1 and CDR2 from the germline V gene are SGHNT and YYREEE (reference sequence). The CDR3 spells CASSFSGTRSNEQFF. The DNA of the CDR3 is TGTGCCAGCAGCTTTTCCGGGACTAGGAGCAATGAGCAGTTCTTC.

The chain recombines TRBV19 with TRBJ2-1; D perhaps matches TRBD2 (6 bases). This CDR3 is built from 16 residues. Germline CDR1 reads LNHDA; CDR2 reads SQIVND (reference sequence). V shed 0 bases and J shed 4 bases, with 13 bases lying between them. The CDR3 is CASSIDRGAGYNEQFF. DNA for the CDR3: TGTGCCAGTAGTATAGATCGGGGCGCGGGATACAATGAGCAGTTCTTC.

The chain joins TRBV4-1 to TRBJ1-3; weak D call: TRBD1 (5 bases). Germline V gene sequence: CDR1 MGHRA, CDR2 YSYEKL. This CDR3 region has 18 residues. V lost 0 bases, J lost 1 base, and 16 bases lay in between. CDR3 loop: CASSQETPSPGSGNTIYF. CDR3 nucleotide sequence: TGCGCCAGCAGCCAAGAAACTCCTTCGCCAGGGTCTGGAAACACCATATATTTT.

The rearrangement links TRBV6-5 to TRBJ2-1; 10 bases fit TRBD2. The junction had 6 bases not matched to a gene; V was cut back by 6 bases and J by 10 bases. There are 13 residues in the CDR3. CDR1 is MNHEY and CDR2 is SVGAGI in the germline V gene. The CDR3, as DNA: TGTGCCAGCAGCGTCGCTAGCGGGAGAGAGCAGTTCTTC. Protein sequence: CASSVASGREQFF.

The CDR3 is CASSLGSANTGELFF. CDR3 bases: TGCGCCAGCAGCTTGGGCAGCGCGAACACCGGGGAGCTGTTTTTT. V and J are TRBV5-1 and TRBJ2-2; no firm D call. CDR1 and CDR2 from the germline V gene are SGHRS and YFSETQ. Trimming pared 0 bases from V and 0 bases from J, leaving 6 bases between. The CDR3 loop spans 15 amino acids.

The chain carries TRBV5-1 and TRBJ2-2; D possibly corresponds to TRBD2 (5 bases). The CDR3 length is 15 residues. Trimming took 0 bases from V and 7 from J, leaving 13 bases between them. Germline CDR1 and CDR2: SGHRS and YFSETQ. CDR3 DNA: TGCGCCAGCAGCTTGGACGGGATGCACGGCGGGGAGCTGTTTTTT. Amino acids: CASSLDGMHGGELFF.

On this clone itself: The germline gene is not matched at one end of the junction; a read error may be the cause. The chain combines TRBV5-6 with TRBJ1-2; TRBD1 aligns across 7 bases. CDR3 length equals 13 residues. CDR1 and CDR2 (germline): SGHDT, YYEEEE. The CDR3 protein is CASSLGQPLGYTF. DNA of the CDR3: TGTGCCAGCAGTTTGGGACAGCCCCTGGGCTACACCTTC.

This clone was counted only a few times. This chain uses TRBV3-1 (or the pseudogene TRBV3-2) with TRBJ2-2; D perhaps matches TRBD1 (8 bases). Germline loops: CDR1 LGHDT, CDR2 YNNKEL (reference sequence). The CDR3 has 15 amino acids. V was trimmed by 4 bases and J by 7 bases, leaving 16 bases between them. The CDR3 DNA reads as TGTGCCAGCAGCCCCCGGACAGGGAGGGTCGGGGAGCTGTTTTTT. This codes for CASSPRTGRVGELFF.

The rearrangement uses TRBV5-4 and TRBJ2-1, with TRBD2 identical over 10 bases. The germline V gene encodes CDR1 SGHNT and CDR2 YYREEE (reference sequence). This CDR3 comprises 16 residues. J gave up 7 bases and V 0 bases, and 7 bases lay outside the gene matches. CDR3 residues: CASSLAASGSINEQFF. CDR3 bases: TGTGCCAGCAGCTTGGCTGCTAGCGGGAGTATAAATGAGCAGTTCTTC.

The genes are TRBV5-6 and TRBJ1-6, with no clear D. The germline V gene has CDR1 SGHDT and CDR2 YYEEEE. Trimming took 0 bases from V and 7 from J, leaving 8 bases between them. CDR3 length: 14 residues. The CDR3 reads CASSLGLVNSPLHF. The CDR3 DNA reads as TGTGCCAGCAGCTTGGGGCTAGTAAATTCACCCCTCCACTTT. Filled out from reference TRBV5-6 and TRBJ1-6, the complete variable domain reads DAGVTQSPTHLIKTRGQQVTLRCSPKSGHDTVSWYQQALGQGPQFIFQYYEEEERQRGNFPDRFSGHQFPNYSSELNVNALLLGDSALYLCASSLGLVNSPLHFGNGTRLTVT.

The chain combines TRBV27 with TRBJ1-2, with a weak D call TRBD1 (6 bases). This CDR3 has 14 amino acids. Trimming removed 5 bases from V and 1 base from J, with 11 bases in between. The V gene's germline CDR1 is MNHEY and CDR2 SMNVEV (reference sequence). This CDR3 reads CASSPGQNNYGYTF. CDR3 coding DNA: TGTGCCAGCAGTCCTGGACAGAATAACTATGGCTACACCTTC.

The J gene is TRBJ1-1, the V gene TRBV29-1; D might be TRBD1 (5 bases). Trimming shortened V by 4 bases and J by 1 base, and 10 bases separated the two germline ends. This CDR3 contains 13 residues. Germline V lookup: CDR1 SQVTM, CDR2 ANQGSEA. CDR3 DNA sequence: TGCAGCGTTGTGAGGACACCGAACACTGAAGCTTTCTTT. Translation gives CSVVRTPNTEAFF.

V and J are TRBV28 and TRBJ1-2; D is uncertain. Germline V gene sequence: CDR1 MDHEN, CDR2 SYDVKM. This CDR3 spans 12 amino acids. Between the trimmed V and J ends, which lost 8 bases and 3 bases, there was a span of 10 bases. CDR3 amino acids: CASDSFDYGYTF. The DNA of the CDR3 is TGTGCCAGCGACTCCTTTGACTATGGCTACACCTTC.

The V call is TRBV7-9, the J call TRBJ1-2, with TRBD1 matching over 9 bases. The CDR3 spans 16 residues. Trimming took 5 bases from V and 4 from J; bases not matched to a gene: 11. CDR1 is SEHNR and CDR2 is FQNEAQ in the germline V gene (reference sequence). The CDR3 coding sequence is TGTGCCAGCAGCGGCCGGGACAGGGTCCTAAGCTATGGCTACACCTTC. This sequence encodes CASSGRDRVLSYGYTF.

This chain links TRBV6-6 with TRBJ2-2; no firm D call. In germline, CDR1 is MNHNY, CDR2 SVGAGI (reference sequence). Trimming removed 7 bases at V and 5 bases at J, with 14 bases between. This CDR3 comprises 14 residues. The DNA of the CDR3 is TGTGCCAGCATCTTGGAGCGTGGGACCGGGGAGCTGTTTTTT. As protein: CASILERGTGELFF.

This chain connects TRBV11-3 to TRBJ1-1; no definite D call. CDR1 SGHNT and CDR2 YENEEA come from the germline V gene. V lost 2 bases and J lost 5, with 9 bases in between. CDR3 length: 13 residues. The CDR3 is CASSLLANTEAFF. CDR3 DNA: TGTGCCAGCAGCTTACTGGCCAATACTGAAGCTTTCTTT. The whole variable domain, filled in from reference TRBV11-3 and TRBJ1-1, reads EAGVVQSPRYKIIEKKQPVAFWCNPISGHNTLYWYLQNLGQGPELLIRYENEEAVDDSQLPKDRFSAERLKGVDSTLKIQPAELGDSAVYLCASSLLANTEAFFGQGTRLTVV.

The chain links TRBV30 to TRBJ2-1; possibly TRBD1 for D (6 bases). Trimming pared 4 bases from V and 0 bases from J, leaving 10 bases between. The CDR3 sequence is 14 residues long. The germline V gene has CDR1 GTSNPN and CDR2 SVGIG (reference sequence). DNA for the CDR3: TGTGCCTGGAAGGGGGTGAGCTCCTACAATGAGCAGTTCTTC. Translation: CAWKGVSSYNEQFF.

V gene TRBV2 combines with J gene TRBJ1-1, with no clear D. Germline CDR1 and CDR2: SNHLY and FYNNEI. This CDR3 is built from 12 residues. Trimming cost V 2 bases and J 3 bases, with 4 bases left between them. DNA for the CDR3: TGTGCCAGCAGTGAAACGGACACTGAAGCTTTCTTT. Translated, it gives CASSETDTEAFF.

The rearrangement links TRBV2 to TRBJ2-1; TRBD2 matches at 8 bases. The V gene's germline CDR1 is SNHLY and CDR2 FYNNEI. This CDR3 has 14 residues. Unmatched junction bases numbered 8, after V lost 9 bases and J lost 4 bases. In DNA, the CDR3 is TGTGCCAGTAGCGGGACGTCTGGATACAATGAGCAGTTCTTC. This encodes CASSGTSGYNEQFF.

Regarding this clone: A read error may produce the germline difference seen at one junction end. The CDR3 sequence is CASSLVGQLHSNQPQHF. The CDR3 DNA is TGTGCTAGCAGCTTAGTCGGTCAACTCCACAGCAATCAGCCCCAGCATTTT. The chain combines TRBV7-7 with TRBJ1-5, with no clear D. The CDR3 totals 17 residues. Germline CDR1 is SSHAT and CDR2 is FNYEAQ (reference sequence).

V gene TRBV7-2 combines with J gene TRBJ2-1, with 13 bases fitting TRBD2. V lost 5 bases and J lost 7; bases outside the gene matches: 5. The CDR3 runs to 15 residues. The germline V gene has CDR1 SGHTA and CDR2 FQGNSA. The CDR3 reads CASSPWTSGRNEQFF. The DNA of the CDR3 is TGTGCCAGCAGCCCTTGGACTAGCGGGAGAAATGAGCAGTTCTTC.

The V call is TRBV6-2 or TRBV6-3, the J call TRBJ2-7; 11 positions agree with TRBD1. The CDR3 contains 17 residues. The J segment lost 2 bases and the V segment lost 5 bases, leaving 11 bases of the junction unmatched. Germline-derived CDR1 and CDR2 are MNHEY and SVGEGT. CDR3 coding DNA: TGTGCCAGCAGTACCGGACAGGGGGCTCCCACTACCTACGAGCAGTACTTC. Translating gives CASSTGQGAPTTYEQYF.